This TCR beta chain was captured in a study of blood T cell repertoires in COVID-19 (dated by TCRdb to 2018 to 2020). Looking at the study overall: Collaborator samples came from the United States, Italy and Spain and covered acute and convalescent phases of COVID-19. The sample metadata nearly always contained a de-identified subject ID, COVID-19 status, age in years and sex. Samples were obtained from the ongoing ImmuneRACE study (first 160 participants) and from about 1,300 subjects provided by 6 global collaborators. The repertoires were released in a freely available public database intended as a resource for research on the immune response to SARS-CoV-2. The prospective study material was composed of cDNA or gDNA derived from T cells, B-cell-depleted T cells, or PBMCs. Subjects who had been exposed to COVID-19, were actively infected with it, or had recovered from it provided the deeply sampled blood TCRbeta repertoires that made up the dataset. HLA class I and class II types, where available, came from metadata supplied by the sample provider rather than from assay-based typing.

The full study reports these points: The quantity of clinical and demographic metadata differed by source and by participant and was supplied without curation.

From the germline V gene, CDR1 is MNHEY and CDR2 is SVGEGT. The CDR3 runs 19 amino acids, cysteine and phenylalanine included. Only the CDR3 DNA is retained, 57 bases long and in frame from the first base. The immunoSEQ Assay, a bias-controlled multiplex PCR, was used to amplify TCRbeta CDR3 regions from genomic DNA. On the study's bioinformatics: Nucleated cell counts per sample were estimated from amplification of reference gene primers within the assay. To quantify the absolute abundance of each unique TCRbeta CDR3 rearrangement, sequence reads were collapsed and filtered. Productive Simpson clonality was computed per sample as the square root of Simpson's diversity index over productive rearrangements. The table was pulled from immuneACCESS by TCRdb, which kept in-frame rearrangements only. Such tables lose some clones; where checked, under half of the loss comes from unresolved V genes, and the rest has no known cause. That table is the source of V, J and clone size, and D and trimming were worked out from the DNA. Counted in this sample were approximately 110,000 clones; 86% of them appeared once. About 5.4% of the sample belongs to the ten largest clones.

Regarding this clone: Its antigen remains undetermined. One junction end disagrees with the germline gene, perhaps due to a read error.

Whole blood was collected in K2EDTA tubes by collaborating institutions according to the institutions' own protocols. For TCRbeta analysis, collaborators shipped samples as frozen whole blood, isolated PBMCs, or DNA extracted from either of those sample types. The sequence is built from TRBV6-2 or TRBV6-3 and TRBJ2-1; 8 bases in the middle match TRBD2. Specimen: peripheral blood. The TCR was taken from a human donor in a cohort sampled during active COVID-19. The DNA sequence follows: TGTGCCAGCAGTCACTCAGGCGGGAGGCCTTCAAGCTCCTACAATGAGCAGTTCTTC. It encodes CASSHSGGRPSSSYNEQFF.